The 7 T cell receptor beta chains in this list originate from one sample, sequenced in a study of blood T cell repertoires in COVID-19. The protocol was immunoSEQ multiplex PCR, while the TCRdb copy is restricted to in-frame clones and leaves out a portion. The sample lists about 85,000 clones; around 90% were seen once. Sequencing was carried out using peripheral blood. The origin of the receptors is a woman older than 75 with active or convalescent COVID-19.

As DNA, the CDR3 is TGCGCCAGCAGCTTGGGTTTCCAGGGCCTGAACACTGAAGCTTTCTTT. The encoded protein is CASSLGFQGLNTEAFF. The rearrangement links TRBV5-1 to TRBJ1-1; D may be TRBD1 (5 bases). CDR1 and CDR2 (germline): SGHRS, YFSETQ. The CDR3 is made up of 16 amino acids. Trimming shortened V by 0 bases and J by 0 bases, and 12 bases separated the two germline ends. Full variable domain (outside the CDR3, taken from reference TRBV5-1 and TRBJ1-1): KAGVTQTPRYLIKTRGQQVTLSCSPISGHRSVSWYQQTPGQGLQFLFEYFSETQRNKGNFPGRFSGRQFSNSRSEMNVSTLELGDSALYLCASSLGFQGLNTEAFFGQGTRLTVV.

V and J are TRBV5-6 and TRBJ1-1, with D possibly matching TRBD1 (5 bases). Between the trimmed V and J ends, which lost 5 bases and 1 base, there was a span of 9 bases. CDR1 is SGHDT, CDR2 YYEEEE, per germline. This CDR3 has 13 amino acids. Here the CDR3 DNA reads TGTGCCAGCAGGATCCAGGGGAACACTGAAGCTTTCTTT. Its protein is CASRIQGNTEAFF.

V usage is TRBV5-6 and J usage is TRBJ2-1, with 9 bases fitting TRBD1. V was pared by 6 bases and J by 3 bases, with 7 bases of the junction left unmatched. The CDR3 consists of 15 residues. CDR1 is SGHDT, CDR2 YYEEEE, per germline. For the CDR3, the DNA is TGTGCCAGCAACAAGAGGACAGGGGACTACAATGAGCAGTTCTTC. Amino acids: CASNKRTGDYNEQFF.

The chain uses TRBV29-1 and TRBJ2-6, with D maybe TRBD1 (5 bases). The CDR3 is 16 residues long. CDR1 is SQVTM, CDR2 ANQGSEA, per germline. The V and J ends lost 5 bases and 0 bases respectively, with 14 bases between them. This CDR3 reads CSVPLTASSGANVLTF. In DNA, the CDR3 is TGCAGCGTTCCCCTGACAGCCAGCTCTGGGGCCAACGTCCTGACTTTC. Full variable domain (rest looked up from reference TRBV29-1 and TRBJ2-6): SAVISQKPSRDICQRGTSLTIQCQVDSQVTMMFWYRQQPGQSLTLIATANQGSEATYESGFVIDKFPISRPNLTFSTLTVSNMSPEDSSIYLCSVPLTASSGANVLTFGAGSRLTVL.

This chain links TRBV2 with TRBJ1-1; D gene unclear. V was shortened by 2 bases and J by 1 base, with 11 bases between the two germline ends. Germline lookup yields CDR1 SNHLY and CDR2 FYNNEI. The CDR3 loop spans 15 amino acids. The CDR3 DNA is TGTGCCAGCAGTGAACCGGTGACGGGGAACACTGAAGCTTTCTTT. Translation: CASSEPVTGNTEAFF.

This sequence joins TRBV7-9 and TRBJ2-7, with 7 bases fitting TRBD2. The CDR3 is made up of 13 amino acids. Germline values: CDR1 SEHNR, CDR2 FQNEAQ (reference sequence). Trimming removed 2 bases from V and 6 bases from J; junction bases left unmatched: 4. The CDR3 sequence is CASSLWEGTEQYF. The CDR3 DNA sequence: TGTGCCAGCAGCTTATGGGAGGGGACCGAGCAGTACTTC.

This chain joins TRBV29-1 and TRBJ2-3; D gene ambiguous. V was clipped by 4 bases and J by 8 bases, with 7 bases between them. The germline V gene has CDR1 SQVTM and CDR2 ANQGSEA. There are 10 residues in the CDR3. The chain's CDR3 is CSVGPRTQYF. The CDR3, as DNA: TGCAGCGTTGGGCCTCGTACGCAGTATTTT.